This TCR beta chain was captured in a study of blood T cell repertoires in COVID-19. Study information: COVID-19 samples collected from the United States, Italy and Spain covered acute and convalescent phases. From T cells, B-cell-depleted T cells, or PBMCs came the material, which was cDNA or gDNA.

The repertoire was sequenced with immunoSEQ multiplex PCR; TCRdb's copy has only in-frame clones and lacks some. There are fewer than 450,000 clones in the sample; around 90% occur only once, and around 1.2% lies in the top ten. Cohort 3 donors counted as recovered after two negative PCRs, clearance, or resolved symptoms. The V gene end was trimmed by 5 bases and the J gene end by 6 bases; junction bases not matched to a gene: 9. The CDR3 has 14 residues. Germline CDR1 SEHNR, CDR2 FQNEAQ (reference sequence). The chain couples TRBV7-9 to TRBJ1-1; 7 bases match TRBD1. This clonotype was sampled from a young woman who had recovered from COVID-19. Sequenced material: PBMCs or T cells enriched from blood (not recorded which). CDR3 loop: CASSLRTGPPEAFF. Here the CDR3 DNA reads TGTGCCAGCAGCCTAAGGACAGGTCCTCCTGAAGCTTTCTTT.